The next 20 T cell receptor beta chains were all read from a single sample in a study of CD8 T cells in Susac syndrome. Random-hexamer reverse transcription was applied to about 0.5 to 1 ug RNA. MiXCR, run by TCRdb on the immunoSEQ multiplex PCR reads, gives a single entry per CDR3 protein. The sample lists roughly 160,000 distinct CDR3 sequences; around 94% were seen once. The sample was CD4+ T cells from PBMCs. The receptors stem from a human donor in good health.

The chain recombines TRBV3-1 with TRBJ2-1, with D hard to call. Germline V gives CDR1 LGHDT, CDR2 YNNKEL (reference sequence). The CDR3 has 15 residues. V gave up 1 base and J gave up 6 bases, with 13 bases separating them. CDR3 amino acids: CASSQGYQIGNEQFF. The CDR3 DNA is TGTGCCAGCAGCCAAGGCTACCAAATTGGCAATGAGCAGTTCTTC.

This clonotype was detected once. The CDR3 nucleotides read TGCGCCAGCAGCTTGGTTTCGGGTGCGACGACAGATACGCAGTATTTT. This encodes CASSLVSGATTDTQYF. The chain links TRBV5-1 to TRBJ2-3, with unresolved D. Germline V gene data show CDR1 as SGHRS and CDR2 as YFSETQ. The CDR3 has 16 residues. The V end lost 0 bases, the J end lost 3 bases, and 14 bases lay between the germline ends.

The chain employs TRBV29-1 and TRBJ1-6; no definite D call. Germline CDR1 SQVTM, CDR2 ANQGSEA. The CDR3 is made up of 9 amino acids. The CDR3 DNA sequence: TGCAGTATCCATTCACCCCTCCACTTT. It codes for CSIHSPLHF.

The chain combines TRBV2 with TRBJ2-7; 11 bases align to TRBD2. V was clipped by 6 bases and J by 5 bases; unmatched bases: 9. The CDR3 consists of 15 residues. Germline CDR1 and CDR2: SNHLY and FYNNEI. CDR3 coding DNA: TGTGCCAGCAGCCGGGGACTAGCGGCCCCTGACGAGCAGTACTTC. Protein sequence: CASSRGLAAPDEQYF.

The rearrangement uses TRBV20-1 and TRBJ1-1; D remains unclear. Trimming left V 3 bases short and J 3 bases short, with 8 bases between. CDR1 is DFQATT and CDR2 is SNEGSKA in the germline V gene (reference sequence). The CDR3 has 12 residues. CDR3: CSARNPDTEAFF. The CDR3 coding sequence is TGCAGTGCTAGGAACCCTGACACTGAAGCTTTCTTT.

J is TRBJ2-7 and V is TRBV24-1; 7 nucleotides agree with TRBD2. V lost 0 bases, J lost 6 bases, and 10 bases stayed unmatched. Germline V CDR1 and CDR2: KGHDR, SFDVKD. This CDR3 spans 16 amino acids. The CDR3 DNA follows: TGTGCCACCAGTGATTTGCCGATCCGGGACTATTCCGAGCAGTACTTC. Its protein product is CATSDLPIRDYSEQYF.

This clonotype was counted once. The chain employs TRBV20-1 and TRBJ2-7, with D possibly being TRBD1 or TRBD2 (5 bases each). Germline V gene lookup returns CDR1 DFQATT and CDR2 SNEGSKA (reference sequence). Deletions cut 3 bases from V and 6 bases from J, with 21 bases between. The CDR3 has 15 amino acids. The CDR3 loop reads CSARASVGEGREQYF. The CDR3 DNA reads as TGCAGTGCTAGGGCCTCCGTAGGTGAGGGACGCGAGCAGTACTTC.

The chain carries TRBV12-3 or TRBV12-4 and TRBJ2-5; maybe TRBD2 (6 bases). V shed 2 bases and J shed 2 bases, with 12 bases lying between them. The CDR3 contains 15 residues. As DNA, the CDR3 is TGTGCCAGCAGTTTATCGACTAGTGGTCAAGAGACCCAGTACTTC. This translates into CASSLSTSGQETQYF.

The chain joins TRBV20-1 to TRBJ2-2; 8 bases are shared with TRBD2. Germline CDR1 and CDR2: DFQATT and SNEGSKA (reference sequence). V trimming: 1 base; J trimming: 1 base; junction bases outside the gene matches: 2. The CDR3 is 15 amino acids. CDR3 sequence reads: CSARGLAGNTGELFF. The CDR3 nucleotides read TGCAGTGCTAGAGGTCTAGCGGGGAACACCGGGGAGCTGTTTTTT.

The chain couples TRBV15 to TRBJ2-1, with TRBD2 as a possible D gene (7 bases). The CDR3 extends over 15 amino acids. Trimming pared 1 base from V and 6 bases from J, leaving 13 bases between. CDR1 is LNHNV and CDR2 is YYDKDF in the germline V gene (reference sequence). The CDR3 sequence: CATSRGRGGSNEQFF. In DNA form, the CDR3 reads TGTGCCACCAGCAGAGGGAGGGGGGGCAGCAATGAGCAGTTCTTC.

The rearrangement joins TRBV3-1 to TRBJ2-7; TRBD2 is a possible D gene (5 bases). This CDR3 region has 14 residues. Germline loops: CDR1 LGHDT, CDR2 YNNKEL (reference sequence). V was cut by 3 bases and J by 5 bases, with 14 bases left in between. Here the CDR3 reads CASSHVYLADEQYF. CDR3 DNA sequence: TGTGCCAGCAGCCACGTCTACCTAGCCGACGAGCAGTACTTC.

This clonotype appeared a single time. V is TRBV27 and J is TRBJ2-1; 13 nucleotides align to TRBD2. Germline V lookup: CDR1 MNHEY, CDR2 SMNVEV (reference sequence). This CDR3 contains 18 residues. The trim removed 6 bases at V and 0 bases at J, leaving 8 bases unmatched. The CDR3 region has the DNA TGTGCCAGCAGATTACTAGCGGGGGGGTTATCCTCCTACAATGAGCAGTTCTTC. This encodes CASRLLAGGLSSYNEQFF.

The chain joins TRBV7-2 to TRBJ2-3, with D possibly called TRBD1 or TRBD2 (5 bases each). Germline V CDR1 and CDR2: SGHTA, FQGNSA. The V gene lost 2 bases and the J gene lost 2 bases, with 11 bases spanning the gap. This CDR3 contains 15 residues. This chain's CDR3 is CASSLSGTVTDTQYF. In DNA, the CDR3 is TGTGCCAGCAGCTTATCTGGGACCGTCACAGATACGCAGTATTTT.

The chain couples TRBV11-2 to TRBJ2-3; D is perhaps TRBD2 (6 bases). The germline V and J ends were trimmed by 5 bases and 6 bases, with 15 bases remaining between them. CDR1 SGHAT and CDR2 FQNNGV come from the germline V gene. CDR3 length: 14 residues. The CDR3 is CASSPRAGSDTQYF. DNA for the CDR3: TGTGCCAGCAGCCCCAGGGCGGGGAGCGATACGCAGTATTTT.

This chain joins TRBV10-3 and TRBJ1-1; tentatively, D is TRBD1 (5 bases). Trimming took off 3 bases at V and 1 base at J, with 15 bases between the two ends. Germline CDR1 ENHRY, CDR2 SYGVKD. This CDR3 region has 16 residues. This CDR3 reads CAISDTLGRRNTEAFF. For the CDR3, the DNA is TGTGCCATCAGTGATACGCTGGGGCGGAGGAACACTGAAGCTTTCTTT.

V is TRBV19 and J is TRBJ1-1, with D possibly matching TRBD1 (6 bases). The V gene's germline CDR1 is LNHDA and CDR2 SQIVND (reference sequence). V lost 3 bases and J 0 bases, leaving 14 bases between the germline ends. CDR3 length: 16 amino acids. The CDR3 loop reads CASSMYATGLNTEAFF. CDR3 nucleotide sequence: TGTGCCAGTAGTATGTACGCTACAGGGTTGAACACTGAAGCTTTCTTT.

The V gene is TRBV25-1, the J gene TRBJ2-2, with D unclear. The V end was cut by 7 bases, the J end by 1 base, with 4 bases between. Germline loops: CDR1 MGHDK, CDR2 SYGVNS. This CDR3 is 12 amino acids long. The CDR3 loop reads CASNQNTGELFF. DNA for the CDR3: TGTGCCAGCAACCAGAACACCGGGGAGCTGTTTTTT.

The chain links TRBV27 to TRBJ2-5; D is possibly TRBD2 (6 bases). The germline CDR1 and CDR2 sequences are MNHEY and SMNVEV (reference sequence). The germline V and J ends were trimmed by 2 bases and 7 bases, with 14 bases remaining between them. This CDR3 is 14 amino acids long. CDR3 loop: CASSLNSGTGTQYF. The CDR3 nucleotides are TGTGCCAGCAGTTTAAATTCAGGGACTGGGACCCAGTACTTC.

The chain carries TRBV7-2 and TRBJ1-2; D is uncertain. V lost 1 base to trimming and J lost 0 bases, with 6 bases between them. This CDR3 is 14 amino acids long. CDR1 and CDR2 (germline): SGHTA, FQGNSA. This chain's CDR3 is CASSLVGANYGYTF. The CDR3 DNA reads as TGTGCCAGCAGCTTAGTTGGCGCTAACTATGGCTACACCTTC.

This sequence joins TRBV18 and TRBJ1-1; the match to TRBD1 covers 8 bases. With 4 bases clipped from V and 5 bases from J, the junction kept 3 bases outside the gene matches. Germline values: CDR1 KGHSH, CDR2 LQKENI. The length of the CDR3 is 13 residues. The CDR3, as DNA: TGTGCCAGCTCACGGGACAGGCGGACTGAAGCTTTCTTT. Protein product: CASSRDRRTEAFF. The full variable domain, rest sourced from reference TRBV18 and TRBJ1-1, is NAGVMQNPRHLVRRRGQEARLRCSPMKGHSHVYWYRQLPEEGLKFMVYLQKENIIDESGMPKERFSAEFPKEGPSILRIQQVVRGDSAAYFCASSRDRRTEAFFGQGTRLTVV.